A selection of T cell receptor beta chains follows, all from one sample in a study of T cells in Graves' hyperthyroidism and ophthalmopathy. MiXCR was run by TCRdb on the multiplex PCR reads, yielding one entry per CDR3 protein. Of roughly 240,000 distinct CDR3 sequences listed, about 25% are singletons. Sequencing input: blood. Source of these receptors: a woman aged 40 to 50 with Graves' ophthalmopathy. Both conserved end residues are part of each CDR3. D genes are given only for firm matches. Expanded clones are given a class, and other clones once, few, many or no size at all.

j_gene | abundance | v_gene | len | d_gene | CDR3nt | CDR3aa
TRBJ1-2 | many | TRBV4-2 | 14 | - | TGTGCCAGCAGCCAAGATTGGGAGGTCTATGGCTACACCTTC | CASSQDWEVYGYTF
TRBJ1-2 | many | TRBV4-1 | 15 | - | TGCGCCAGCAGCCAAGATGAGTATCCTAACTATGGCTACACCTTC | CASSQDEYPNYGYTF
TRBJ2-7 | many | TRBV6-5 | 14 | TRBD2 | TGTGCCAGCACCCCCAGCGGGAGGGAGTACGAGCAGTACTTC | CASTPSGREYEQYF
TRBJ1-2 | many | TRBV19 | 16 | - | TGTGCCAGTAGTCGGGCAGGGATTCTCGTTTCGAATGGCTACACCTTC | CASSRAGILVSNGYTF
TRBJ2-7 | many | TRBV9 | 15 | - | TGTGCCAGCAGCCTTAGGGGGGAGCCTACCTACGAGCAGTACTTC | CASSLRGEPTYEQYF
TRBJ2-4 | - | TRBV28 | 14 | TRBD1 | TGTGCCAGCAGTTTAGGGACAGGGGCAAACATTCAGTACTTC | CASSLGTGANIQYF
TRBJ2-7 | many | TRBV4-1 | 16 | TRBD1 | TGCGCCAGCAGCCAAGATGGGACAGGGGCGGTTAAAGAGCAGTACTTC | CASSQDGTGAVKEQYF
TRBJ2-7 | few | TRBV2 | 13 | - | TGTGCCAGCCAGGATATTGGACTCTACGAGCAGTACTTC | CASQDIGLYEQYF
TRBJ2-2 | many | TRBV28 | 14 | - | TGTGCCAGCAGTTTTGGGGGGAACACCGGGGAGCTGTTTTTT | CASSFGGNTGELFF
TRBJ2-7 | many | TRBV18 | 13 | TRBD1 | TGTGCCAGCTCACCGACAGGGCCGGGAGAGCAGTACTTC | CASSPTGPGEQYF
TRBJ1-5 | many | TRBV5-1 | 14 | TRBD1 | TGCGCCAGCAGCTTACAGGGGGGTGAGGAGCCCCAGCATTTT | CASSLQGGEEPQHF
TRBJ1-5 | many | TRBV19 | 15 | - | TGTGCCAGTAGGGACGGCCTCTATAGCAATCAGCCCCAGCATTTT | CASRDGLYSNQPQHF
TRBJ1-3 | - | TRBV6-1 | 15 | - | TGTGCCAGCAGTGCCCCACAGGGATCTGGAAACACCATATATTTT | CASSAPQGSGNTIYF
TRBJ2-7 | - | TRBV20-1 | 13 | TRBD2 | TGCAGTGCCTCGGGGACTAGCTCGTACGAGCAGTACTTC | CSASGTSSYEQYF
TRBJ1-5 | - | TRBV29-1 | 13 | - | TGCAGCGCCACAGGGAGGGGTGGTCAGCCCCAGCATTTT | CSATGRGGQPQHF
TRBJ2-2 | many | TRBV5-1 | 15 | - | TGCGCCAGCAGCCCGGGACACCTAAACACCGGGGAGCTGTTTTTT | CASSPGHLNTGELFF
TRBJ1-2 | - | TRBV12-3/TRBV12-4 | 15 | TRBD1 | TGTGCCAGCAGTTTAGACCAGGGGGTCCCATCCGGCTACACCTTC | CASSLDQGVPSGYTF
TRBJ1-2 | few | TRBV28 | 15 | - | TGTGCCAGCAGACCTTGGGTCACGGGGAGCGGTGGCTACAGCTTC | CASRPWVTGSGGYSF
TRBJ2-5 | - | TRBV6-1 | 17 | TRBD1 | TGTGCCAGCAGCCGCAGGGGGCCCTCATCCGGCGGGGAGACCCAGTACTTC | CASSRRGPSSGGETQYF
TRBJ1-4 | many | TRBV18 | 15 | - | TGTGCCAGCTCACCGTCTGAGGGGAACGGTGAAAAACTGTTTTTT | CASSPSEGNGEKLFF
TRBJ1-1 | - | TRBV30 | 14 | - | TGTGCCTGGAAGCAACAGGGAGTGAGCACTGAAGCTTTCTTT | CAWKQQGVSTEAFF
TRBJ2-2 | many | TRBV7-2 | 17 | TRBD2 | TGTGCCACCACTAAATCGACTAGCGGCCGAAACACCGGGGAGCTGTTTTTT | CATTKSTSGRNTGELFF
TRBJ2-7 | - | TRBV10-2 | 14 | - | TGCGCCAGCAGTGAGTCGTTTACAGTCTACGAGCAGTACTTC | CASSESFTVYEQYF
TRBJ2-2 | many | TRBV19 | 16 | - | TGTGCCAGTACCCTAGGGGACTTACTCTTGCAGCGGGAGCTGTTTTTT | CASTLGDLLLQRELFF
TRBJ2-7 | few | TRBV7-2 | 15 | - | TGTGCCAGCAGCCCACCTATCGGGAGTAGCCACGAGCAGTCCTTC | CASSPPIGSSHEQSF
TRBJ2-3 | - | TRBV12-3/TRBV12-4 | 14 | - | TGTGCCAGCAGCGCTTGGGAGGATTCAGATACGCAGTATTTT | CASSAWEDSDTQYF
TRBJ1-6 | many | TRBV19 | 12 | - | TGTGCCAGTAGTAAGAGGAATTCACCCCTCCACTTT | CASSKRNSPLHF
TRBJ2-7 | - | TRBV27 | 12 | - | TGTGCCAGCAGTATCCTCGGAGGCGAGCAGTACTTC | CASSILGGEQYF
TRBJ2-7 | many | TRBV24-1 | 13 | - | TGTGCCACCAGTGACTCCATAGGGGGTGAGCAGTACTTC | CATSDSIGGEQYF
TRBJ1-2 | many | TRBV28 | 13 | - | TGTGCCAGCAGTCCGCAGGGACCCTATGGCTACACCTTC | CASSPQGPYGYTF
TRBJ2-7 | - | TRBV27 | 14 | TRBD2 | TGTGCCAGCAGTTTGGGGAGCGGGGTTTACGAGCAGTACTTC | CASSLGSGVYEQYF
TRBJ1-2 | many | TRBV18 | 13 | TRBD1 | TGTGCCAGCTCACAGGACAGGGCGGATGGCTACACCTTC | CASSQDRADGYTF
TRBJ2-5 | - | TRBV5-1 | 14 | TRBD2 | TGCGCCAGCAGCTTGGCTAGCGGGGGAGAGACCCAGTACTTC | CASSLASGGETQYF
TRBJ1-2 | few | TRBV3-1 | 15 | - | TGTGCCAGCAGCCTCCCAGGACGGGGCAACTATGGCTACACCTTC | CASSLPGRGNYGYTF
TRBJ2-2 | many | TRBV28 | 13 | - | TGTGCCAGCGGGGCCCAAGTCCCCGGGGAGCTGTTTTTT | CASGAQVPGELFF